These 22 T cell receptor beta chains share one sample of origin, sequenced in a study of blood T cell repertoires in COVID-19. The protocol was immunoSEQ multiplex PCR, while the TCRdb copy is restricted to in-frame clones and leaves out a portion. The table records about 40,000 clones, around 90% of them present only once. Sequenced material: peripheral blood. The receptors here all came from a human donor in a cohort sampled during active COVID-19.

The chain uses TRBV9 and TRBJ1-1; D possibly corresponds to TRBD1 (5 bases). Germline CDR1 is SGDLS and CDR2 is YYNGEE. CDR3 length equals 13 residues. V lost 8 bases, J lost 1 base, and 12 bases lay in between. CDR3 DNA sequence: TGTGCCAGTTCGGGACTTTCGAACACTGAAGCTTTCTTT. This gives the protein CASSGLSNTEAFF.

This CDR3 reads CASRQTTANTEAFF. For the CDR3, the DNA is TGTGCCAGCAGGCAGACAACAGCGAACACTGAAGCTTTCTTT. The rearrangement links TRBV5-4 to TRBJ1-1; D not certain. From germline, CDR1 is SGHNT and CDR2 YYREEE (reference sequence). Trimming left V 5 bases short and J 1 base short, with 12 bases between. This CDR3 has 14 residues. Drawing the rest from reference TRBV5-4 and TRBJ1-1, the complete variable domain is ETGVTQSPTHLIKTRGQQVTLRCSSQSGHNTVSWYQQALGQGPQFIFQYYREEENGRGNFPPRFSGLQFPNYSSELNVNALELDDSALYLCASRQTTANTEAFFGQGTRLTVV.

The sample holds one count of this clone. The J gene is TRBJ1-2, the V gene TRBV25-1, with TRBD1 matching over 11 bases. This CDR3 has 14 residues. Germline loops: CDR1 MGHDK, CDR2 SYGVNS. The V segment lost 4 bases and the J segment 7 bases; nucleotides outside the gene matches: 5. CDR3 nucleotides: TGTGCCAGCAGTGCCGGGACAGGGGGGCCTGGCTACACCTTC. Translating it yields CASSAGTGGPGYTF.

In this sample, this clone turned up a few times. The chain has TRBV3-1 (or the pseudogene TRBV3-2) and TRBJ2-7; a weak D match, TRBD1 (6 bases). The CDR3 sequence is 14 residues long. Germline lookup yields CDR1 LGHDT and CDR2 YNNKEL (reference sequence). Trimming removed 5 bases at V and 4 bases at J, with 15 bases between. For the CDR3, the DNA is TGTGCCAGCAGCGACCGGGACAAGACGTACGAGCAGTACTTC. Encoded protein: CASSDRDKTYEQYF.

The genes are TRBV6-2 or TRBV6-3 and TRBJ2-5; D uncertain. The germline CDR1 and CDR2 sequences are MNHEY and SVGEGT. The V and J ends lost 6 bases and 1 base respectively, with 12 bases between them. This CDR3 has 14 residues. As DNA, the CDR3 is TGTGCCAGCAGCCCCAGTAATTTCCAAGAGACCCAGTACTTC. Translating gives CASSPSNFQETQYF.

This chain uses TRBV29-1 with TRBJ1-1, with D unclear. The V and J ends lost 3 bases and 4 bases respectively, with 12 bases between them. CDR1 and CDR2 (germline): SQVTM, ANQGSEA. The CDR3 totals 13 residues. CDR3 sequence reads: CSVESPPGTEAFF. The CDR3, as DNA: TGCAGCGTTGAGAGCCCTCCGGGCACTGAAGCTTTCTTT.

The chain is built from TRBV18 and TRBJ1-6; 9 bases align to TRBD1. Germline loops: CDR1 KGHSH, CDR2 LQKENI. J gave up 7 bases and V 6 bases, and 7 bases lay outside the gene matches. CDR3 length: 15 amino acids. The chain's CDR3 is CASSAGQGLNSPLHF. DNA of the CDR3: TGTGCCAGCTCGGCGGGACAGGGTCTGAATTCACCCCTCCACTTT.

V is TRBV6-5 and J is TRBJ1-5; 9 bases agree with TRBD1. The CDR3 has 13 amino acids. The trim removed 6 bases at V and 10 bases at J, leaving 7 bases unmatched. The V gene's germline CDR1 is MNHEY and CDR2 SVGAGI. The CDR3 region has the DNA TGTGCCAGCAGGGGACAGGGCAAGGGTCCCCAGCATTTT. As protein: CASRGQGKGPQHF.

The chain links TRBV14 to TRBJ1-2; D is possibly TRBD1 (6 bases). Trimming shortened V by 4 bases and J by 6 bases, and 12 bases separated the two germline ends. This CDR3 region has 13 residues. CDR1 and CDR2 (germline): SGHDN, FVKESK. CDR3 residues: CASSPDSLHGYTF. CDR3 nucleotides: TGTGCCAGCAGCCCGGACAGCCTTCATGGCTACACCTTC. The full variable domain, completed using reference TRBV14 and TRBJ1-2, is EAGVTQFPSHSVIEKGQTVTLRCDPISGHDNLYWYRRVMGKEIKFLLHFVKESKQDESGMPNNRFLAERTGGTYSTLKVQPAELEDSGVYFCASSPDSLHGYTFGSGTRLTVV.

The J gene is TRBJ2-7, the V gene TRBV27; D call uncertain. The germline V gene encodes CDR1 MNHEY and CDR2 SMNVEV (reference sequence). V was pared by 2 bases and J by 5 bases, with 13 bases between. This CDR3 comprises 14 residues. The chain's CDR3 is CASSLRGGSHEQYF. CDR3 coding DNA: TGTGCCAGCAGTTTACGCGGCGGAAGCCACGAGCAGTACTTC.

The gene calls are TRBV19 and TRBJ1-3; TRBD1 might be the D (6 bases). The CDR3 length is 15 residues. Trimming pared 8 bases from V and 0 bases from J, leaving 14 bases between. The germline CDR1 and CDR2 sequences are LNHDA and SQIVND (reference sequence). CDR3 bases: TGTGCCAGTGTTCCTACAGGGCCCTCTGGAAACACCATATATTTT. This codes for CASVPTGPSGNTIYF.

The chain uses TRBV6-1 and TRBJ1-1; D gene unclear. Deletions cut 3 bases from V and 1 base from J, with 9 bases between. Germline V gene lookup returns CDR1 MNHNS and CDR2 SASEGT. The CDR3 length is 14 residues. CDR3 nucleotides: TGTGCCAGCAGTGATGAGATCTCGAACACTGAAGCTTTCTTT. Protein sequence: CASSDEISNTEAFF.

This clone was counted a single time. The chain uses TRBV5-1 and TRBJ2-6; weak D call: TRBD1 (6 bases). The CDR3 spans 17 residues. Germline CDR1 is SGHRS and CDR2 is YFSETQ. The germline V and J ends were trimmed by 0 bases and 2 bases, with 12 bases remaining between them. CDR3 in amino acids: CASSLGTELTGANVLTF. As DNA, the CDR3 is TGCGCCAGCAGCTTGGGGACAGAATTAACTGGGGCCAACGTCCTGACTTTC.

The chain uses TRBV19 and TRBJ2-7, with D possibly TRBD1 on 5 matching bases. Looked up from germline, CDR1 is LNHDA and CDR2 is SQIVND (reference sequence). This CDR3 has 14 amino acids. The V and J ends lost 5 bases and 5 bases respectively, with 16 bases between them. CDR3 coding DNA: TGTGCCAGTAGTCCCACAGGTTTTTCTGACGAGCAGTACTTC. Its protein product is CASSPTGFSDEQYF. The complete variable domain, with remaining parts taken from reference TRBV19 and TRBJ2-7, reads DGGITQSPKYLFRKEGQNVTLSCEQNLNHDAMYWYRQDPGQGLRLIYYSQIVNDFQKGDIAEGYSVSREKKESFPLTVTSAQKNPTAFYLCASSPTGFSDEQYFGPGTRLTVT.

The chain has TRBV5-1 and TRBJ1-3; TRBD1 agrees at 7 bases. Trimming cost V 4 bases and J 1 base; bases outside gene matches: 8. This CDR3 comprises 16 residues. CDR1 is SGHRS and CDR2 is YFSETQ in the germline V gene. The CDR3 region is CASSTGQVKSGNTIYF. CDR3 coding DNA: TGCGCCAGCAGCACCGGACAGGTCAAGTCTGGAAACACCATATATTTT.

This rearrangement joins TRBV6-5 to TRBJ1-2; 9 bases map to TRBD1. After removal of 6 bases from V and 4 bases from J, the junction contained 9 bases not matched to a gene. CDR3 length equals 15 residues. The germline V gene has CDR1 MNHEY and CDR2 SVGAGI. The CDR3, as DNA: TGTGCCAGCAGCCGCCCGGGACAGGGTACCTATGGCTACACCTTC. As protein: CASSRPGQGTYGYTF.

The CDR3 protein is CASSLEGPGDLTFYGYTF. In nucleotides, the CDR3 is TGTGCCAGCAGCTTAGAAGGTCCAGGGGACCTTACTTTCTATGGCTACACCTTC. The chain links TRBV11-2 to TRBJ1-2, with D possibly matching TRBD1 (6 bases). V lost 0 bases and J 4 bases, leaving 21 bases between the germline ends. The CDR3 sequence is 18 residues long. Per germline, CDR1 SGHAT and CDR2 FQNNGV.

This clone was picked up one time. The chain employs TRBV5-6 and TRBJ2-7; D is ambiguous. Germline CDR1 reads SGHDT; CDR2 reads YYEEEE. Trimming stripped 1 base from V and 3 bases from J, with 5 bases between. The CDR3 is made up of 12 amino acids. The DNA for the CDR3 is TGTGCCAGCAGCTTGAATAACTACGAGCAGTACTTC. It translates to CASSLNNYEQYF.

V and J are TRBV5-4 and TRBJ1-2; TRBD1 agrees at 7 bases. The CDR3 extends over 15 amino acids. Germline lookup yields CDR1 SGHNT and CDR2 YYREEE (reference sequence). The ends lost 7 bases at V and 5 bases at J; junction bases unmatched: 14. This CDR3 is CASGGIGQAGYGYTF. CDR3 nucleotides: TGTGCCAGCGGAGGAATAGGACAGGCCGGATATGGCTACACCTTC. Complete variable domain (other parts from reference TRBV5-4 and TRBJ1-2): ETGVTQSPTHLIKTRGQQVTLRCSSQSGHNTVSWYQQALGQGPQFIFQYYREEENGRGNFPPRFSGLQFPNYSSELNVNALELDDSALYLCASGGIGQAGYGYTFGSGTRLTVV.

The rearrangement links TRBV7-2 to TRBJ1-2, with 7 positions matching TRBD1. J gave up 6 bases and V 2 bases, and 9 bases lay outside the gene matches. The CDR3 extends over 15 amino acids. The germline gives CDR1 SGHTA, CDR2 FQGNSA. The CDR3: CASSLNGKGADGYTF. CDR3 DNA: TGTGCCAGCAGCTTAAACGGGAAGGGGGCCGATGGCTACACCTTC.

There are a few counts of this clone. The CDR3 loop is CASSSGLTPHEQYF. The CDR3 bases are TGCGCCAGCAGCTCAGGGCTGACTCCCCACGAGCAGTACTTC. The V gene is TRBV5-1, the J gene TRBJ2-7; possibly TRBD1 for D (5 bases). Trimming stripped 3 bases from V and 5 bases from J, with 15 bases between. This CDR3 is built from 14 residues. Germline CDR1 is SGHRS and CDR2 is YFSETQ.

The rearrangement links TRBV13 to TRBJ1-1, with D hard to call. This CDR3 has 15 residues. Germline V CDR1 and CDR2: PRHDT, FYEKMQ (reference sequence). V was shortened by 0 bases and J by 0 bases, with 8 bases between the two germline ends. DNA for the CDR3: TGTGCCAGCAGCTTAGGCGGGTACATGAACACTGAAGCTTTCTTT. This translates into CASSLGGYMNTEAFF.